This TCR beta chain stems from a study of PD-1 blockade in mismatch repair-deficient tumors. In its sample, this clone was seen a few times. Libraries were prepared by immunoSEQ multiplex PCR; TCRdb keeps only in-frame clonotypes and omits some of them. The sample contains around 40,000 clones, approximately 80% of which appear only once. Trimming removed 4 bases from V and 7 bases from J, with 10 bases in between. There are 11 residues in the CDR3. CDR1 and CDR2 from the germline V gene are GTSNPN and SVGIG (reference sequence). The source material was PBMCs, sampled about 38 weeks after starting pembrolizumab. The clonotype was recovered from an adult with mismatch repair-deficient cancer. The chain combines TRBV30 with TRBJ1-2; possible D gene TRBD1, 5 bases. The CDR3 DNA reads TGTGCCTGGACGGCGGGGGTTGGCTACACCTTC. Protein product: CAWTAGVGYTF.